This T cell receptor (beta chain) is from a study of vaccination and CD4 T cells after COVID-19 (dated by TCRdb to the early 2020s). The study in broad terms: SARS-CoV-2 positivity had been established in the convalescent patients by nasal swab PCR, and mild disease was recorded in about 9 of these patients and severe disease in one. The convalescent cohort comprised six males and four females, including two Hispanic individuals, seven Caucasians, two Asians and one multiracial person. Two doses of either the Pfizer-BioNTech BNT162b2 vaccine (n=8) or the Moderna mRNA-1273 vaccine (n=2) were administered to participants. Post-COVID blood samples were collected from convalescent patients a median of around 96 days after diagnosis, with a range of about 35 to 180 days. Post-vaccine blood samples were collected a median of about 72 days after the second vaccine dose, ranging from roughly 12 to 250 days. For stimulating the cultures, overlapping spike peptide pools were used, derived from SARS-CoV-2 as well as from the common cold coronaviruses HCoV-NL63, HCoV-OC43 and HCoV-229E. Control cultures received a CEFX viral epitope pool as the positive control, an HIV-1 Nef peptide pool as the negative control, or no peptide. In around nine COVID-19 convalescent patients and several infection-naive healthy vaccine recipients, the spike-specific CD4+ TCR repertoire before mRNA vaccination was compared with the repertoire after mRNA vaccination.

Library method: PCR. At the Johns Hopkins FTIC core, DNA from the cultured CD4+ T cells underwent TCR sequencing with the Oncomine TCR Beta short-read assay. The QIAamp micro DNA kit was used to extract genomic DNA from the cultured CD4+ T cells. Oncomine TCR Beta libraries from cultured CD4+ T cells were pooled with unique dual indexes and sequenced on an Illumina iSeq 100. Turning to the authors' computational methods: Non-productive sequences were removed, and CDR3s that did not start with C, did not end with F or W, or were shorter than 7 amino acids were discarded. Antigen-specific clonotypes were identified with the MANAFEST web application by comparing peptide-stimulated wells with reference and other culture wells. Positive clones required FDR below 0.05, an odds ratio above 5, and productive frequency above 0.1% in at least two of three replicate wells. A clonotype counted as cross-reactive if it showed significant expansion both in the SARS-CoV-2 spike wells and in at least one common cold coronavirus spike condition. Similarity between CDR3 sequences was evaluated in R version 3.6.1 using Levenshtein distances (stringdist) and unrooted phylogenetic trees (ape). Using fastp at Q25 and MiXCR, TCRdb reprocessed the public reads and kept productive beta chains. Every entry covers one CDR3 protein and lists the most common genes and DNA from its rows. TCRdb assigned the V and J calls; the authors' analysis was not used. The sample has thousands of distinct CDR3 sequences on record, roughly a sixth of them singletons. About 16% of the sample lies in the top ten.

The intended sense of this specimen's treatment or condition label: roughly 10-day PBMC culture with coronavirus spike peptide pools or control peptides (ViraFEST assay). The ViraFEST assay was used in the study, in which antigen-specific T cells were expanded with peptide pools and expanded clonotypes were subsequently identified by TCR sequencing. The convalescent patients' positive SARS-CoV-2 PCR tests were from March to December 2020, which was before the Alpha, Beta and Delta variants emerged in the United States. Over 1.5 million PBMCs per well were cultured in IMDM with roughly 5.2% human AB serum and 7.5 to 10 IU/ml IL-2, plus 10 ug/ml peptide pools. Half of the culture medium was replaced with fresh IL-2-containing medium on days 3 and 7. After about 11 days of culture, CD4+ T cells were isolated by negative selection using the EasySep CD4+ T cell isolation kit. PBMCs were separated from whole blood using Ficoll-Paque Plus gradient centrifugation and then either used fresh or cryopreserved at -140C. Each culture condition was generally run in triplicate wells.

Reading from cysteine to phenylalanine, the CDR3 counts 13 amino acids. The read is trimmed to its CDR3 DNA, 39 bases read in frame from base 1. V loses 5 bases, J loses 11 bases, and the germline ends lie 17 bases apart. Findings and caveats that apply to the study as a whole: The study included relatively few convalescent patients and did not analyze early timepoints after natural infection. Of the vaccine-specific clones in convalescent patients, 304 of 307, or nearly all, reacted only to SARS-CoV-2 spike and did not cross-react with common cold coronaviruses. The median number of SARS-CoV-2-reactive clonotypes rose from 20 to 25 after infection to approximately 41 after vaccination, but the change was not significant. In convalescent patients, a median approximately 86% of post-vaccine SARS-CoV-2-reactive clones were detected only after vaccination, and vaccine-specific priming was suggested by this finding.

Only a few counts were recorded for this clonotype. The clone's antigen remains unknown. Base qualities are missing; no much larger clone stands one base away. The sample was CD4+ T cells from blood, cultured in vitro. The clonotype was recovered from a human donor who had recovered from COVID-19. Rearrangement joined TRBV12-3 or TRBV12-4 to TRBJ2-3; the D gene is perhaps TRBD1, on 5 matching bases. This receptor has the CDR3 CASSTGPIGEQYF. The base sequence is TGTGCCAGCAGTACTGGACCCATAGGGGAGCAGTATTTT.